The sequence of this T cell receptor beta chain was determined in a study of T cells in Graves' hyperthyroidism and ophthalmopathy. Study results and limitations: Ophthalmopathy, as predicted by the model, came a median 6.5 months after the prediction.

Reasons for excluding patients were uncontrolled infection, other autoimmune disease, pregnancy or lactation. In its sample, this clonotype was seen a few times. What it binds is not known. The V and J ends lost 5 bases and 0 bases respectively, with 8 bases between them. The germline gives CDR1 MDHEN, CDR2 SYDVKM. There are 14 residues in the CDR3. Researchers amplified the TCR beta CDR3 regions from RNA transcripts. An initial round of RT-PCR targeting the TCR CDR3 relied on the HTBI primer set. Using its own MiXCR run on the multiplex PCR reads, TCRdb lists one record per CDR3 protein. Of a few hundred thousand distinct CDR3 sequences in the sample, less than 20% are singletons; the top ten hold about 40%.

Sequencing was carried out using blood. The chain employs TRBV28 and TRBJ1-5, with D unresolved. The sequence was obtained from a man in his fifties or sixties with Graves' ophthalmopathy. CDR3 nucleotide sequence: TGTGCCAGCAGTGAGATATATAGCAATCAGCCCCAGCATTTT. Residues: CASSEIYSNQPQHF.